Each of the 23 T cell receptor beta chains below was sequenced from the same sample in a study of tumour-infiltrating T cells in Burkitt lymphoma. The table came from immunoSEQ multiplex PCR; TCRdb's copy has only in-frame clones and leaves some out. The sample includes about 46,000 clones, less than 40% seen only once; the top ten take 2.9%. Sequenced input: tumor tissue. The receptor set was obtained from a human donor with Burkitt lymphoma.

This clone occurred a few times. The rearrangement joins TRBV2 to TRBJ1-6; maybe TRBD1 (5 bases). CDR1 is SNHLY and CDR2 is FYNNEI in the germline V gene. With 5 bases removed from V and 5 bases from J, the gap between germline ends came to 13 bases. The CDR3 spans 15 residues. This CDR3 reads CASSKGRVDNSPLHF. The CDR3 DNA sequence: TGTGCCAGCAGTAAGGGGAGGGTAGATAATTCACCCCTCCACTTT.

The chain is built from TRBV4-1 and TRBJ1-5, with D tentatively TRBD1 (5 bases). The germline V and J ends were trimmed by 6 bases and 2 bases, with 14 bases remaining between them. This CDR3 contains 15 residues. The germline gives CDR1 MGHRA, CDR2 YSYEKL. The chain's CDR3 is CASREVGRGNQPQHF. The CDR3 bases are TGCGCCAGCAGGGAGGTCGGCAGGGGCAATCAGCCCCAGCATTTT.

The gene calls are TRBV1 and TRBJ2-5; TRBD2 reflects the table's D call only, with no check against the DNA. TRBV1 is assigned pseudogene status. The CDR3 length is 17 residues. As DNA, the CDR3 is TGCACCAGCAGCCCGGGGGTCCCTAGCGGGGTCCAAGAGACCCAGTACTTC. Its protein is CTSSPGVPSGVQETQYF.

The chain employs TRBV4-3 and TRBJ2-3; D is uncertain. Trimming shortened V by 3 bases and J by 6 bases, and 7 bases separated the two germline ends. CDR3 length: 12 residues. CDR1 and CDR2 (germline): LGHNA, YSLEER. In DNA form, the CDR3 reads TGCGCCAGCAGCCAGGATCGGGATACGCAGTATTTT. As protein: CASSQDRDTQYF.

This chain uses TRBV4-2 with TRBJ1-2, with D maybe TRBD1 (5 bases). V was trimmed by 3 bases and J by 7 bases, leaving 24 bases between them. CDR3 length equals 17 residues. Germline CDR1 reads LGHNA; CDR2 reads YNFKEQ. CDR3 in amino acids: CASSQSWGVGAIAGYTF. Here the CDR3 DNA reads TGTGCCAGCAGCCAGAGTTGGGGGGTGGGCGCCATCGCTGGCTACACCTTC.

This clone showed up just a few times. V is TRBV7-8 and J is TRBJ2-2; 7 nucleotides align to TRBD1. CDR3 size: 15 residues. The V gene end was trimmed by 5 bases and the J gene end by 7 bases; junction bases not matched to a gene: 10. Germline CDR1 SGHVS, CDR2 FQNEAQ. Written as DNA, the CDR3 is TGTGCCAGCAGCCTAAACTCACAGGGGTTCGGGGAGCTGTTTTTT. This translates into CASSLNSQGFGELFF.

This clone was observed a handful of times. The V gene is TRBV19, the J gene TRBJ2-2, with a tentative D call TRBD1 (6 bases). CDR1 is LNHDA and CDR2 is SQIVND in the germline V gene (reference sequence). The CDR3 runs to 14 residues. V lost 4 bases, J lost 4 bases, and 10 bases lay in between. CDR3 nucleotide sequence: TGTGCCAGTAGTAGAAGAGGGGGCACCGGGGAGCTGTTTTTT. It is translated as CASSRRGGTGELFF.

This clone has a handful of counts. The chain is built from TRBV4-2 and TRBJ1-1; D perhaps matches TRBD1 (6 bases). Germline V gene lookup returns CDR1 LGHNA and CDR2 YNFKEQ. The CDR3 runs 15 residues. Trimming took off 0 bases at V and 10 bases at J, with 18 bases between the two ends. The CDR3 region is CASSQEPGQPLGAFF. CDR3 in DNA: TGTGCCAGCAGCCAAGAACCCGGACAGCCATTGGGAGCTTTCTTT.

As for this clone: Since no conserved phenylalanine or tryptophan closes the CDR3, a read error is the likely cause. No DNA is shown, since the ends of the CDR3 on it are uncertain; the CDR3 is the one TCRdb lists. The chain uses TRBV7-2 and TRBJ1-4. CDR1 and CDR2 from the germline V gene are SGHTA and FQGNSA. The CDR3 spans 8 amino acids, including both terminal residues. CDR3 residues: CASSSTGD.

This clone was seen a few times. The chain carries TRBV5-1 and TRBJ2-5; either TRBD1 or TRBD2 may fit D (6 bases each). The germline gives CDR1 SGHRS, CDR2 YFSETQ. Trimming cost V 0 bases and J 5 bases, with 14 bases left between them. The CDR3 loop spans 15 amino acids. CDR3 nucleotide sequence: TGCGCCAGCAGCTTGGAAGGGGGGCGCGTTGAGACCCAGTACTTC. It codes for CASSLEGGRVETQYF. The entire variable domain, with the rest obtained from reference TRBV5-1 and TRBJ2-5, is as follows: KAGVTQTPRYLIKTRGQQVTLSCSPISGHRSVSWYQQTPGQGLQFLFEYFSETQRNKGNFPGRFSGRQFSNSRSEMNVSTLELGDSALYLCASSLEGGRVETQYFGPGTRLLVL.

This sequence joins TRBV6-6 and TRBJ1-1; 8 positions match TRBD1. V gave up 6 bases and J gave up 7 bases; unmatched junction bases: 10. The V gene's germline CDR1 is MNHNY and CDR2 SVGAGI (reference sequence). The CDR3 totals 14 residues. In DNA, the CDR3 is TGTGCCAGCAGGACCGGACCGGGACAGGTTGAAGCTTTCTTT. This sequence encodes CASRTGPGQVEAFF.

The chain joins TRBV4-3 to TRBJ2-3, with TRBD2 as a possible D gene (6 bases). This CDR3 has 17 amino acids. Trimming cost V 1 base and J 6 bases, with 20 bases left between them. Looked up from germline, CDR1 is LGHNA and CDR2 is YSLEER. CDR3 loop: CASSQVLAGGAGDTQYF. For the CDR3, the DNA is TGCGCCAGCAGCCAAGTACTAGCCGGCGGGGCAGGGGATACGCAGTATTTT.

This clone showed up just a few times. The V and J genes are TRBV30 and TRBJ2-2; 10 positions agree with TRBD1. The CDR3 covers 15 residues. V dropped 4 bases and J dropped 0; count of bases not matched to a gene: 2. The germline V gene has CDR1 GTSNPN and CDR2 SVGIG (reference sequence). CDR3 loop: CAWTGQGANTGELFF. The CDR3 DNA is TGTGCCTGGACCGGACAGGGGGCGAACACCGGGGAGCTGTTTTTT.

V gene TRBV7-2 combines with J gene TRBJ2-7, with a weak D call TRBD2 (7 bases). The length of the CDR3 is 14 residues. Trimming cost V 2 bases and J 6 bases, with 14 bases left between them. Looked up from germline, CDR1 is SGHTA and CDR2 is FQGNSA. CDR3 sequence: CASSLFGGPGEQYF. In DNA, the CDR3 is TGTGCCAGCAGCTTATTCGGGGGGCCCGGCGAGCAGTACTTC.

The J gene is TRBJ2-1, the V gene TRBV9; no clear D gene. Between the trimmed V and J ends, which lost 4 bases and 1 base, there was a span of 12 bases. CDR3 length: 15 residues. Germline CDR1 reads SGDLS; CDR2 reads YYNGEE. The CDR3 sequence is CASSFLLDSYNEQFF. CDR3 coding DNA: TGTGCCAGCAGCTTCCTACTGGATTCCTACAATGAGCAGTTCTTC. The whole variable domain, remainder taken from reference TRBV9 and TRBJ2-1, is DSGVTQTPKHLITATGQRVTLRCSPRSGDLSVYWYQQSLDQGLQFLIQYYNGEERAKGNILERFSAQQFPDLHSELNLSSLELGDSALYFCASSFLLDSYNEQFFGPGTRLTVL.

This sequence joins TRBV6-6 and TRBJ2-3, with 9 bases lining up with TRBD2. CDR3 length: 13 amino acids. Germline V lookup: CDR1 MNHNY, CDR2 SVGAGI (reference sequence). With V trimmed by 9 bases and J by 3 bases, 4 bases remained unmatched. CDR3 residues: CASAGGATDTQYF. DNA for the CDR3: TGTGCCAGTGCGGGGGGGGCAACAGATACGCAGTATTTT.

In its sample, this clone was seen a few times. The genes are TRBV7-2 and TRBJ2-2; 10 bases line up with TRBD2. Germline assignment: CDR1 SGHTA and CDR2 FQGNSA. This CDR3 spans 19 amino acids. V dropped 2 bases and J dropped 0; count of bases not matched to a gene: 9. The CDR3 here is CASSLRAGSGGTNTGELFF. CDR3 sequence (DNA): TGTGCCAGCAGCTTACGGGCCGGTAGCGGGGGGACGAACACCGGGGAGCTGTTTTTT.

The sample holds a few counts of this clone. The rearrangement uses TRBV10-1 and TRBJ2-7; the match to TRBD2 covers 9 bases. Germline CDR1 WNHNN, CDR2 SYGVQD (reference sequence). This CDR3 region has 14 residues. The junction had 4 bases not matched to a gene; V was cut back by 7 bases and J by 0 bases. The CDR3 reads CASISGGFSYEQYF. CDR3 DNA: TGCGCCAGCATCAGCGGGGGGTTCTCCTACGAGCAGTACTTC.

The rearrangement links TRBV7-9 to TRBJ2-1, with no clear D. The CDR3 has 15 amino acids. Germline CDR1 SEHNR, CDR2 FQNEAQ (reference sequence). V lost 7 bases, J lost 0 bases, and 13 bases lay in between. CDR3 loop: CASNDGGSSYNEQFF. The CDR3 bases are TGTGCCAGCAATGATGGTGGTAGCTCCTACAATGAGCAGTTCTTC. The entire variable domain, with the rest obtained from reference TRBV7-9 and TRBJ2-1, is as follows: DTGVSQNPRHKITKRGQNVTFRCDPISEHNRLYWYRQTLGQGPEFLTYFQNEAQLEKSRLLSDRFSAERPKGSFSTLEIQRTEQGDSAMYLCASNDGGSSYNEQFFGPGTRLTVL.

This clone was observed a few times. V and J are TRBV6-1 and TRBJ1-3; the match to TRBD1 covers 9 bases. Germline CDR1 and CDR2: MNHNS and SASEGT. V was pared by 3 bases and J by 4 bases, with 7 bases of the junction left unmatched. The CDR3 contains 16 residues. The CDR3 nucleotides read TGTGCCAGCAGTGACCGGGACAGGGTTCCCGGAAACACCATATATTTT. This sequence encodes CASSDRDRVPGNTIYF.

This clone showed up just a few times. The chain has TRBV6-6 and TRBJ1-2; D gene uncertain. Deletions cut 2 bases from V and 5 bases from J, with 6 bases between. Germline loops: CDR1 MNHNY, CDR2 SVGAGI (reference sequence). This CDR3 contains 12 residues. Here the CDR3 reads CASSYEQYGYTF. The CDR3 nucleotides are TGTGCCAGCAGTTACGAGCAGTATGGCTACACCTTC.

The chain combines TRBV5-5 with TRBJ1-1; a weak D match, TRBD1 (6 bases). Germline V lookup: CDR1 SGHKS, CDR2 YYEKEE (reference sequence). This CDR3 spans 14 amino acids. Trimming stripped 2 bases from V and 4 bases from J, with 12 bases between. The CDR3 loop is CASSFGGLSTEAFF. The CDR3 coding sequence is TGTGCCAGCAGCTTCGGGGGGCTGAGCACTGAAGCTTTCTTT.

This clone was found a few times. The CDR3 DNA is TGTGCCACCTTAGAAGGGGGGGGCAGAGGAGGCTACACCTTC. Residues: CATLEGGGRGGYTF. The chain is built from TRBV5-4 and TRBJ1-2; a possible D gene is TRBD1 (6 bases). This CDR3 contains 14 residues. The germline V gene encodes CDR1 SGHNT and CDR2 YYREEE (reference sequence). V dropped 9 bases and J dropped 8 bases, with 23 bases sitting between them.